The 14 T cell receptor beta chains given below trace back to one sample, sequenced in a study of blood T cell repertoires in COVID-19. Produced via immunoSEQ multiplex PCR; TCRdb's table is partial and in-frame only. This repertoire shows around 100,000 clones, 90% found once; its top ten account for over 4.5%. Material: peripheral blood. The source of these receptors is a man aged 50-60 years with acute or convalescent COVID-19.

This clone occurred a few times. This CDR3 reads CASSSVRGGAYGYTF. The CDR3 DNA is TGCGCCAGCAGCTCCGTAAGGGGGGGGGCTTATGGCTACACCTTC. The rearrangement links TRBV5-1 to TRBJ1-2; TRBD1 might be the D (6 bases). With 3 bases removed from V and 5 bases from J, the gap between germline ends came to 17 bases. The CDR3 length is 15 residues. Germline V lookup: CDR1 SGHRS, CDR2 YFSETQ.

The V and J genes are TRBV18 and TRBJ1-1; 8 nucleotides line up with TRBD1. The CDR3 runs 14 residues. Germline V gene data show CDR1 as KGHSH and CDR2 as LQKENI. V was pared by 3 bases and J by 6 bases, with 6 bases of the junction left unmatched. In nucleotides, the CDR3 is TGTGCCAGCTCACCGACTTCGGACAGGGCTGAAGCTTTCTTT. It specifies CASSPTSDRAEAFF.

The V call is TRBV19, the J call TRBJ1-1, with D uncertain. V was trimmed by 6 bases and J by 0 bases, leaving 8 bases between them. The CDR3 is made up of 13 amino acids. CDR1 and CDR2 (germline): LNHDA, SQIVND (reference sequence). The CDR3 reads CASRYGVNTEAFF. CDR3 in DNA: TGTGCCAGTAGATATGGAGTGAACACTGAAGCTTTCTTT. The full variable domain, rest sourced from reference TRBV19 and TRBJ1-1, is DGGITQSPKYLFRKEGQNVTLSCEQNLNHDAMYWYRQDPGQGLRLIYYSQIVNDFQKGDIAEGYSVSREKKESFPLTVTSAQKNPTAFYLCASRYGVNTEAFFGQGTRLTVV.

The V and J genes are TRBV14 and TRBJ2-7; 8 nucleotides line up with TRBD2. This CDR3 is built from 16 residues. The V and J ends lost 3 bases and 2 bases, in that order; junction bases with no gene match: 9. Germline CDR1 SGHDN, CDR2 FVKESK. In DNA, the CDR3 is TGTGCCAGCAGCCAGGAAGCTACTAGCGGACCCTACGAGCAGTACTTC. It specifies CASSQEATSGPYEQYF.

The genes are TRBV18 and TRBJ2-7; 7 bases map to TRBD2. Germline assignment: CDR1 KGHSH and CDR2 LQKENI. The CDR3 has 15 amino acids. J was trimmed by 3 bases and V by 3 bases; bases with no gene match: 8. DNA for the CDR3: TGTGCCAGCTCACCGATAAGCGGGGCGGGCTACGAGCAGTACTTC. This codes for CASSPISGAGYEQYF.

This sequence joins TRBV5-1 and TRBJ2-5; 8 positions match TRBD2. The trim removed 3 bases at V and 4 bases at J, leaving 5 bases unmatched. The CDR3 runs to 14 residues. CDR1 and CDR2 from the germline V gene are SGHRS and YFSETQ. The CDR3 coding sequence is TGCGCCAGCAGCTCCCTGACTAGCGCAGAGACCCAGTACTTC. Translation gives CASSSLTSAETQYF.

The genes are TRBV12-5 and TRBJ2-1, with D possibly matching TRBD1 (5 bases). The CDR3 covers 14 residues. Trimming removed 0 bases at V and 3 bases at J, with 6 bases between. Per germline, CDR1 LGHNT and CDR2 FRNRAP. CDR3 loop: CASGLVQDYNEQFF. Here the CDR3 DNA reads TGTGCTAGTGGTTTGGTACAGGACTACAATGAGCAGTTCTTC.

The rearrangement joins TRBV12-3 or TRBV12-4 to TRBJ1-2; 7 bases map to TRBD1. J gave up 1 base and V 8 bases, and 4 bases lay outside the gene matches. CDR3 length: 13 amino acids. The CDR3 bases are TGTGCCAGCCAGGGACAGATTAACTATGGCTACACCTTC. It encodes CASQGQINYGYTF.

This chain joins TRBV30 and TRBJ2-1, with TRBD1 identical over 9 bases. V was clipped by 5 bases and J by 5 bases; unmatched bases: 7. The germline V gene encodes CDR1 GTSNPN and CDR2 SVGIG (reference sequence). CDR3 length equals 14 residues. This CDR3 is CAWSSGTGNNEQFF. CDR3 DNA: TGTGCCTGGTCCTCCGGGACAGGGAACAATGAGCAGTTCTTC.

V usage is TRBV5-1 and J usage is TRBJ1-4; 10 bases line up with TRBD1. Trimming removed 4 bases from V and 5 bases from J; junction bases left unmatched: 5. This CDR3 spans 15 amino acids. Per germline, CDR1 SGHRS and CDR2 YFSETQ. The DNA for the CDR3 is TGCGCCAGCAGCCAAGGGACAGGGGCGAATGAAAAACTGTTTTTT. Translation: CASSQGTGANEKLFF.

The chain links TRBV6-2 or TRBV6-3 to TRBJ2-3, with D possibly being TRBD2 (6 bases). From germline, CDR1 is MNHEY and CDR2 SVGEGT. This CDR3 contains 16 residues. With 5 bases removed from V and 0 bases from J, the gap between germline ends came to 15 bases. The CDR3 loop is CASSPISGWSTDTQYF. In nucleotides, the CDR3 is TGTGCCAGCAGTCCAATTAGCGGCTGGAGCACAGATACGCAGTATTTT.

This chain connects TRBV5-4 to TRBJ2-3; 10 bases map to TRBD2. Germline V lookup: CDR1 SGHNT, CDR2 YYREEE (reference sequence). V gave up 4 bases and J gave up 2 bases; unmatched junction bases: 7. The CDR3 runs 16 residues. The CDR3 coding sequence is TGTGCCAGCAGCCCCACACTAGCGGGGACCACAGATACGCAGTATTTT. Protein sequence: CASSPTLAGTTDTQYF.

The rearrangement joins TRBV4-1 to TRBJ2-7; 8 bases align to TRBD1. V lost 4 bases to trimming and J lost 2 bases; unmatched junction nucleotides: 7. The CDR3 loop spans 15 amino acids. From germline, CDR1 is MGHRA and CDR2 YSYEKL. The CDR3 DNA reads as TGCGCCAGCAGCCCTTCAGGACAGGGTACCTACGAGCAGTACTTC. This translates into CASSPSGQGTYEQYF.

CDR3 nucleotides: TGTGCCAGTACCGAGGCCGGCAGGGAGGCCACTGAAGCTTTCTTT. Protein: CASTEAGREATEAFF. The rearrangement joins TRBV19 to TRBJ1-1; D is perhaps TRBD1 (5 bases). Germline CDR1 LNHDA, CDR2 SQIVND (reference sequence). This CDR3 has 15 amino acids. Trimming shortened V by 7 bases and J by 4 bases, and 19 bases separated the two germline ends.